Following are 25 T cell receptor beta chains from one sample sequenced in a study of blood T cell repertoires in COVID-19. Generated by immunoSEQ multiplex PCR, the TCRdb table keeps only in-frame clones and is missing some. The sample has 130,000 to 150,000 clones, roughly 80% seen once. The sequenced material came from peripheral blood. The receptors stem from an elderly woman in a cohort sampled during active or convalescent COVID-19.

The rearrangement uses TRBV6-5 and TRBJ1-2; D is perhaps TRBD1 (6 bases). Germline V gene data show CDR1 as MNHEY and CDR2 as SVGAGI. Deletions cut 0 bases from V and 4 bases from J, with 12 bases between. This CDR3 region has 15 residues. CDR3 loop: CASSYSGAGGYGYTF. CDR3 nucleotides: TGTGCCAGCAGTTACTCGGGGGCTGGTGGCTATGGCTACACCTTC.

This clone appeared a single time. The chain has TRBV7-6 and TRBJ2-1; TRBD2 agrees at 7 bases. Germline values: CDR1 SGHVS, CDR2 FNYEAQ. This CDR3 has 13 residues. The V gene end was trimmed by 0 bases and the J gene end by 10 bases; junction bases not matched to a gene: 3. CDR3 region: CASSLAMRGEQFF. The CDR3 DNA reads as TGTGCCAGCAGCTTAGCGATGCGGGGGGAGCAGTTCTTC.

The V and J genes are TRBV3-1 (or the pseudogene TRBV3-2) and TRBJ2-4; tentatively, D is TRBD2 (5 bases). This CDR3 has 14 amino acids. Germline CDR1 LGHDT, CDR2 YNNKEL (reference sequence). V was clipped by 1 base and J by 4 bases, with 8 bases between them. The CDR3 DNA is TGTGCCAGCAGCCAAGCCCGGACTAAAAACATTCAGTACTTC. Encoded protein: CASSQARTKNIQYF.

This chain links TRBV6-2 or TRBV6-3 with TRBJ2-7; tentatively, D is TRBD1 (6 bases). The CDR3 loop spans 13 amino acids. V dropped 8 bases and J dropped 1 base, with 12 bases sitting between them. Germline CDR1 and CDR2: MNHEY and SVGEGT. CDR3 sequence (DNA): TGTGCCAGCCGCCCCGGACAGTCCTACGAGCAGTACGTC. Residues: CASRPGQSYEQYV.

The genes are TRBV11-1 and TRBJ1-1, with D tentatively TRBD1 (5 bases). Germline lookup yields CDR1 SGHAT and CDR2 FQDESV (reference sequence). V lost 2 bases and J 1 base, leaving 8 bases between the germline ends. This CDR3 is built from 14 residues. CDR3 in DNA: TGTGCCAGCAGCTTACAGGGAAAGAACACTGAAGCTTTCTTT. Protein product: CASSLQGKNTEAFF.

This rearrangement joins TRBV28 to TRBJ1-4; D might be TRBD1 (5 bases). The CDR3 extends over 15 amino acids. CDR1 and CDR2 (germline): MDHEN, SYDVKM. V was clipped by 6 bases and J by 0 bases, with 11 bases between them. The CDR3: CASRGKGATNEKLFF. Written as DNA, the CDR3 is TGTGCCAGCAGAGGGAAAGGGGCAACTAATGAAAAACTGTTTTTT.

A note on this clone: One end of the junction fails to match germline, which may point to a read error. V usage is TRBV7-7 and J usage is TRBJ2-2; 9 nucleotides agree with TRBD1. The CDR3 runs 16 residues. CDR1 is SSHAT, CDR2 FNYEAQ, per germline (reference sequence). CDR3 sequence: CASSSRGQGNTGELFF. CDR3 DNA sequence: TGTGCTAGCAGCTCAAGGGGACAGGGAAACACCGGGGAGCTGTTTTTT.

The V call is TRBV10-3, the J call TRBJ2-5; D might be TRBD1 (5 bases). Trimming took 2 bases from V and 1 from J, leaving 5 bases between them. The CDR3 has 13 amino acids. Germline V gives CDR1 ENHRY, CDR2 SYGVKD. The CDR3 spells CAISEDSQETQYF. The CDR3 DNA sequence: TGTGCCATCAGTGAGGACAGCCAAGAGACCCAGTACTTC.

In DNA, the CDR3 is TGCAGCGTCAAACATAACTCTGGAAACACCATATATTTT. It specifies CSVKHNSGNTIYF. This chain connects TRBV29-1 to TRBJ1-3, with D hard to call. The CDR3 consists of 13 residues. CDR1 is SQVTM, CDR2 ANQGSEA, per germline. V shed 6 bases and J shed 0 bases, with 9 bases lying between them.

The table lists this clone with a few counts. The DNA for the CDR3 is TGTGCCAGCAGTTTCGACAGTCTCTATTCACCCCTCCACTTT. Translated: CASSFDSLYSPLHF. The chain uses TRBV28 and TRBJ1-6, with D possibly TRBD1 on 5 matching bases. The V gene lost 3 bases and the J gene lost 8 bases, with 11 bases spanning the gap. This CDR3 is 14 amino acids long. The germline CDR1 and CDR2 sequences are MDHEN and SYDVKM.

The V call is TRBV11-3, the J call TRBJ2-5, with 8 bases aligning to TRBD2. The CDR3 consists of 12 residues. Losses at the gene ends were 5 bases for V and 4 bases for J; bases not matched to a gene: 0. In germline, CDR1 is SGHNT, CDR2 YENEEA. This CDR3 reads CASSGLAETQYF. CDR3 DNA sequence: TGTGCCAGCAGCGGACTAGCAGAGACCCAGTACTTC.

The CDR3 reads CASSLDGSGRPSTDTQYF. The DNA for the CDR3 is TGTGCCAGCAGCTTAGACGGTAGCGGGAGACCGAGCACAGATACGCAGTATTTT. The chain combines TRBV7-9 with TRBJ2-3; 9 bases are a match to TRBD2. This CDR3 is built from 18 residues. After removal of 1 base from V and 0 bases from J, the junction contained 8 bases not matched to a gene. The germline gives CDR1 SEHNR, CDR2 FQNEAQ (reference sequence). The full variable domain, completed using reference TRBV7-9 and TRBJ2-3, is DTGVSQNPRHKITKRGQNVTFRCDPISEHNRLYWYRQTLGQGPEFLTYFQNEAQLEKSRLLSDRFSAERPKGSFSTLEIQRTEQGDSAMYLCASSLDGSGRPSTDTQYFGPGTRLTVL.

V and J are TRBV14 and TRBJ1-2; D unclear. The CDR3 runs to 15 residues. Germline V lookup: CDR1 SGHDN, CDR2 FVKESK. V was shortened by 4 bases and J by 4 bases, with 16 bases between the two germline ends. The CDR3 nucleotides are TGTGCCAGCAGCCCACAAACAAAAGATATCTATGGCTACACCTTC. It specifies CASSPQTKDIYGYTF.

This clone was seen just once. Here the CDR3 reads CAWRKYVAFSANTEAFF. For the CDR3, the DNA is TGTGCCTGGAGAAAGTATGTGGCCTTCAGCGCGAACACTGAAGCTTTCTTT. The chain links TRBV30 to TRBJ1-1; D is unclear. The ends were cut back, 3 bases at V and 1 base at J, with 21 bases in the middle. This CDR3 comprises 17 residues. Per the germline V gene, CDR1 is GTSNPN and CDR2 is SVGIG (reference sequence).

This rearrangement joins TRBV7-2 to TRBJ2-2; a possible D gene is TRBD2 (6 bases). Trimming pared 4 bases from V and 13 bases from J, leaving 10 bases between. CDR1 is SGHTA and CDR2 is FQGNSA in the germline V gene. This CDR3 region has 11 residues. This CDR3 reads CASSWEEGLFF. Written as DNA, the CDR3 is TGTGCCAGCAGCTGGGAGGAGGGGCTGTTTTTT.

This clone has a handful of counts. The chain recombines TRBV4-1 with TRBJ2-5; D may be TRBD2 (7 bases). Trimming removed 2 bases from V and 2 bases from J, with 12 bases in between. This CDR3 comprises 15 residues. Germline V lookup: CDR1 MGHRA, CDR2 YSYEKL. The CDR3 here is CASSQLQGGQETQYF. CDR3 in DNA: TGCGCCAGCAGCCAATTACAGGGAGGGCAAGAGACCCAGTACTTC.

The chain joins TRBV30 to TRBJ1-6; D possibly corresponds to TRBD1 (5 bases). Per germline, CDR1 GTSNPN and CDR2 SVGIG (reference sequence). The V end was cut by 3 bases, the J end by 1 base, with 10 bases between. This CDR3 spans 15 amino acids. Written as DNA, the CDR3 is TGTGCCTGGAGGCGGGGGGGTTCCTATAATTCACCCCTCCACTTT. It yields the protein CAWRRGGSYNSPLHF.

The chain is built from TRBV5-1 and TRBJ1-2; tentative D call: TRBD1 (6 bases). In germline, CDR1 is SGHRS, CDR2 YFSETQ. This CDR3 spans 17 amino acids. V was clipped by 0 bases and J by 7 bases, with 22 bases between them. The chain's CDR3 is CASSLDPSGGARGGYTF. The CDR3 DNA reads as TGCGCCAGCAGCTTGGATCCGTCGGGGGGCGCAAGGGGTGGCTACACCTTC.

This clone showed up just once. Here the CDR3 DNA reads TGTGCCAGCAGCGAGACATCCTACGAGCAGTACGTC. Translated, it gives CASSETSYEQYV. V and J are TRBV6-5 and TRBJ2-7; D gene uncertain. This CDR3 has 12 residues. The V gene lost 6 bases and the J gene lost 1 base, with 7 bases spanning the gap. CDR1 and CDR2 from the germline V gene are MNHEY and SVGAGI.

The rearrangement uses TRBV7-9 and TRBJ2-1; TRBD1 matches at 10 bases. The CDR3 has 16 amino acids. Germline V CDR1 and CDR2: SEHNR, FQNEAQ (reference sequence). Trimming at V came to 4 bases and at J to 4 bases, leaving 7 bases not matched to a gene. CDR3 region: CASSSARDRGYNEQFF. Written as DNA, the CDR3 is TGTGCCAGCAGCTCCGCCCGGGACAGGGGTTACAATGAGCAGTTCTTC.

This chain uses TRBV27 with TRBJ2-2; 11 bases match TRBD2. The junction had 5 bases not matched to a gene; V was cut back by 7 bases and J by 7 bases. CDR3 length equals 14 residues. Germline V lookup: CDR1 MNHEY, CDR2 SMNVEV (reference sequence). The chain's CDR3 is CASTRLAGFGELFF. CDR3 coding DNA: TGTGCCAGCACGAGACTAGCGGGGTTCGGGGAGCTGTTTTTT.

DNA of the CDR3: TGTGCCAGCAGCCAAGATCTCATACGGGGAACCGGGGAGCTGTTTTTT. Translation gives CASSQDLIRGTGELFF. This chain links TRBV3-1 (or the pseudogene TRBV3-2) with TRBJ2-2; D possibly corresponds to TRBD2 (5 bases). Trimming removed 0 bases from V and 5 bases from J, with 13 bases in between. Germline lookup yields CDR1 LGHDT and CDR2 YNNKEL (reference sequence). The CDR3 contains 16 residues.

The sample holds one count of this clone. The chain joins TRBV7-3 to TRBJ2-2, with TRBD1 matching over 8 bases. The CDR3 has 16 residues. The V segment lost 5 bases and the J segment 0 bases; nucleotides outside the gene matches: 5. CDR1 is SGHTA and CDR2 is FQGTGA in the germline V gene. In nucleotides, the CDR3 is TGTGCCAGCAGCCTGACAGGGGCCCCGAACACCGGGGAGCTGTTTTTT. It specifies CASSLTGAPNTGELFF.

This clone was picked up a small number of times. In nucleotides, the CDR3 is TGTGCCAGCAGCTTCCCTATGAACACTGAAGCTTTCTTT. Translating it yields CASSFPMNTEAFF. The genes are TRBV11-2 and TRBJ1-1; no firm D call. Germline CDR1 is SGHAT and CDR2 is FQNNGV. V was cut by 3 bases and J by 0 bases, with 5 bases left in between. This CDR3 has 13 residues.

The chain links TRBV11-2 to TRBJ1-4; 9 bases match TRBD1. The V and J ends lost 5 bases and 8 bases, in that order; junction bases with no gene match: 9. This CDR3 comprises 15 residues. Germline V gene lookup returns CDR1 SGHAT and CDR2 FQNNGV. CDR3: CASSGRTGVREKLFF. For the CDR3, the DNA is TGTGCCAGCAGCGGGAGGACAGGGGTGCGCGAAAAACTGTTTTTT.